A single sample is the source of the 17 T cell receptor beta chains below, sequenced in a study of blood T cell repertoires in COVID-19. Generated by immunoSEQ multiplex PCR, the TCRdb table keeps only in-frame clones and is missing some. Of tens of thousands of clones in the sample, over 75% were seen once. The sequenced sample consisted of peripheral blood. The receptors stem from a human donor in a cohort sampled during active COVID-19.

CDR3 bases: TGTGCCACCAGCAGGGGGGCAGGGGGCGGCAACGAGCAGTACTTC. As protein: CATSRGAGGGNEQYF. The V call is TRBV15, the J call TRBJ2-7; TRBD1 matches at 8 bases. The CDR3 loop spans 15 amino acids. Germline CDR1 and CDR2: LNHNV and YYDKDF (reference sequence). V lost 3 bases to trimming and J lost 5 bases; unmatched junction nucleotides: 9. The full variable domain, with the rest looked up from reference TRBV15 and TRBJ2-7, is DAMVIQNPRYQVTQFGKPVTLSCSQTLNHNVMYWYQQKSSQAPKLLFHYYDKDFNNEADTPDNFQSRRPNTSFCFLDIRSPGLGDTAMYLCATSRGAGGGNEQYFGPGTRLTVT.

This clone was detected once. The chain uses TRBV5-8 and TRBJ2-1; the D is unclear. The CDR3 consists of 13 residues. Germline CDR1 SGHTS, CDR2 YDEGEE. V was clipped by 2 bases and J by 4 bases, with 7 bases between them. CDR3 DNA sequence: TGTGCCAGCAGCTTTAGAAGTTACAATGAGCAGTTCTTC. Its protein product is CASSFRSYNEQFF. Full variable domain (outside the CDR3, taken from reference TRBV5-8 and TRBJ2-1): EAGVTQSPTHLIKTRGQQATLRCSPISGHTSVYWYQQALGLGLQFLLWYDEGEERNRGNFPPRFSGRQFPNYSSELNVNALELEDSALYLCASSFRSYNEQFFGPGTRLTVL.

The chain combines TRBV9 with TRBJ2-2, with 7 nucleotides matching TRBD2. The germline V gene encodes CDR1 SGDLS and CDR2 YYNGEE. The V and J ends lost 3 bases and 4 bases, in that order; junction bases with no gene match: 6. The CDR3 runs to 15 residues. The CDR3 loop is CASSAATSPTGELFF. The CDR3 nucleotides are TGTGCCAGCAGCGCCGCGACTAGCCCCACCGGGGAGCTGTTTTTT.

CDR3 region: CASTSSGRDGGELFF. The CDR3 coding sequence is TGTGCCAGCACCTCTAGCGGGAGGGATGGCGGGGAGCTGTTTTTT. The chain is built from TRBV21-1 and TRBJ2-2; TRBD2 is the table's D call and was not checked against the DNA. TRBV21-1 is shown as a pseudogene. This CDR3 contains 15 residues.

V gene TRBV19 combines with J gene TRBJ1-5; 7 bases line up with TRBD1. J lost 4 bases, V lost 0 bases, and 15 bases had no gene match. This CDR3 has 19 residues. CDR1 is LNHDA and CDR2 is SQIVND in the germline V gene (reference sequence). Here the CDR3 reads CASSIEVGGDRAGNQPQHF. The CDR3 DNA reads as TGTGCCAGTAGTATAGAAGTGGGGGGAGACAGGGCCGGGAATCAGCCCCAGCATTTT. The full variable domain, its missing parts supplied by reference TRBV19 and TRBJ1-5, is DGGITQSPKYLFRKEGQNVTLSCEQNLNHDAMYWYRQDPGQGLRLIYYSQIVNDFQKGDIAEGYSVSREKKESFPLTVTSAQKNPTAFYLCASSIEVGGDRAGNQPQHFGDGTRLSIL.

This chain connects TRBV7-6 to TRBJ2-3; a possible D gene is TRBD2 (6 bases). V dropped 5 bases and J dropped 0 bases, with 18 bases sitting between them. CDR1 and CDR2 from the germline V gene are SGHVS and FNYEAQ. CDR3 length: 17 residues. CDR3 residues: CASSPQSVAVSTDTQYF. The CDR3 coding sequence is TGTGCCAGCAGCCCGCAATCGGTAGCGGTAAGCACAGATACGCAGTATTTT. The full variable domain, with the rest looked up from reference TRBV7-6 and TRBJ2-3, is GAGVSQSPRYKVTKRGQDVALRCDPISGHVSLYWYRQALGQGPEFLTYFNYEAQQDKSGLPNDRFSAERPEGSISTLTIQRTEQRDSAMYRCASSPQSVAVSTDTQYFGPGTRLTVL.

The V gene is TRBV21-1, the J gene TRBJ1-1. TRBV21-1 constitutes a pseudogene. The CDR3 extends over 16 amino acids. Written as DNA, the CDR3 is TGTGCCAGCAGCAGGAGGAGGGGTCACATGAACACTGAAGCTTTCTTT. It translates to CASSRRRGHMNTEAFF.

V usage is TRBV18 and J usage is TRBJ2-3, with 13 positions matching TRBD2. Germline assignment: CDR1 KGHSH and CDR2 LQKENI. This CDR3 is built from 15 residues. V was pared by 4 bases and J by 6 bases, with 4 bases of the junction left unmatched. CDR3 region: CASSQGTSGTDTQYF. Here the CDR3 DNA reads TGTGCCAGCTCACAAGGGACTAGCGGGACCGATACGCAGTATTTT.

This chain uses TRBV7-9 with TRBJ2-7; D is perhaps TRBD2 (6 bases). In germline, CDR1 is SEHNR, CDR2 FQNEAQ (reference sequence). The CDR3 has 13 amino acids. Trimming pared 5 bases from V and 7 bases from J, leaving 15 bases between. The DNA of the CDR3 is TGTGCCAGCAGCCGAGGACTACCTGGGGAGCAGTACTTC. It is translated as CASSRGLPGEQYF.

CDR3 nucleotides: TGTGCCAGCTCACCCCAGGGTATTGAGACCCAGTACTTC. Encoded protein: CASSPQGIETQYF. The V gene is TRBV18, the J gene TRBJ2-5; D is perhaps TRBD1 (5 bases). This CDR3 spans 13 amino acids. Germline lookup yields CDR1 KGHSH and CDR2 LQKENI. V lost 3 bases and J lost 5, with 10 bases in between.

This clone has just a few counts. This chain joins TRBV25-1 and TRBJ2-2; 8 bases line up with TRBD1. The CDR3 extends over 15 amino acids. J lost 3 bases, V lost 6 bases, and 6 bases had no gene match. Germline lookup yields CDR1 MGHDK and CDR2 SYGVNS. The CDR3 DNA is TGTGCCAGCAGGAGGGGACAGGTGGACACCGGGGAGCTGTTTTTT. Protein sequence: CASRRGQVDTGELFF. The entire variable domain, with the rest obtained from reference TRBV25-1 and TRBJ2-2, is as follows: EADIYQTPRYLVIGTGKKITLECSQTMGHDKMYWYQQDPGMELHLIHYSYGVNSTEKGDLSSESTVSRIRTEHFPLTLESARPSHTSQYLCASRRGQVDTGELFFGEGSRLTVL.

The V gene is TRBV7-2, the J gene TRBJ2-2, with a weak D call TRBD2 (5 bases). CDR3 size: 16 residues. CDR1 and CDR2 from the germline V gene are SGHTA and FQGNSA. Trimming shortened V by 5 bases and J by 4 bases, and 17 bases separated the two germline ends. This chain's CDR3 is CASSLSGLGSTGELFF. The DNA for the CDR3 is TGTGCCAGCAGCCTTTCGGGCCTTGGGAGCACCGGGGAGCTGTTTTTT.

This clone was detected a few times. This chain links TRBV7-2 with TRBJ1-1; perhaps TRBD1 as D (5 bases). The V gene lost 8 bases and the J gene lost 0 bases, with 16 bases spanning the gap. The CDR3 contains 15 residues. Germline lookup yields CDR1 SGHTA and CDR2 FQGNSA. As DNA, the CDR3 is TGTGCCAGCCGCGTCGGGGGAGCAATGAACACTGAAGCTTTCTTT. Translated, it gives CASRVGGAMNTEAFF.

The chain employs TRBV28 and TRBJ1-2, with TRBD1 as a possible D gene (6 bases). Germline CDR1 is MDHEN and CDR2 is SYDVKM. V gave up 6 bases and J gave up 8 bases, with 19 bases separating them. This CDR3 is 14 amino acids long. The CDR3 DNA reads TGTGCCAGCAGCTACCTTAACAGCGGGGGCGGCTACACCTTC. It yields the protein CASSYLNSGGGYTF.

The chain employs TRBV5-4 and TRBJ2-3, with 11 bases fitting TRBD2. The V gene end was trimmed by 5 bases and the J gene end by 6 bases; junction bases not matched to a gene: 11. Germline V gene sequence: CDR1 SGHNT, CDR2 YYREEE (reference sequence). The CDR3 spans 16 residues. The CDR3 nucleotides are TGTGCCAGCAGATTTACTAGCGGGAGCGGGGTCGATACGCAGTATTTT. Protein: CASRFTSGSGVDTQYF.

DNA of the CDR3: TGTGCCAGCAGCGGGCAGGGGGAAGAGACCCAGTACTTC. Protein sequence: CASSGQGEETQYF. This chain joins TRBV7-9 and TRBJ2-5; TRBD1 matches 7 bases. This CDR3 is built from 13 residues. The ends lost 5 bases at V and 3 bases at J; junction bases unmatched: 3. Germline loops: CDR1 SEHNR, CDR2 FQNEAQ (reference sequence).

The chain carries TRBV5-1 and TRBJ1-3; the D gene is possibly TRBD1 (5 bases). V was clipped by 6 bases and J by 3 bases, with 13 bases between them. CDR3 size: 14 residues. Germline values: CDR1 SGHRS, CDR2 YFSETQ. CDR3 region: CASKQGGGGNTIYF. CDR3 DNA sequence: TGCGCCAGCAAGCAGGGAGGAGGTGGAAACACCATATATTTT.